This T cell receptor (beta chain) was retrieved from a study of blood T cell repertoires in COVID-19. At the level of the study: Sites across the United States, Italy and Spain contributed samples from acute and convalescent COVID-19. PBMCs, B-cell-depleted T cells, or T cells provided the cDNA or gDNA that made up the material.

V shed 4 bases and J shed 8 bases, with 20 bases lying between them. Looked up from germline, CDR1 is MNHEY and CDR2 is SMNVEV (reference sequence). The CDR3 extends over 16 amino acids. Per the study methods: Amplification of reference gene primers was used by the study to estimate nucleated cell counts. Libraries were prepared by immunoSEQ multiplex PCR; TCRdb keeps only in-frame clonotypes and omits some of them. Clone size and the V and J calls come from that table; the DNA yielded D and trimming. The sample contains over 100,000 clones, around 83% of which appear only once. Sequenced sample: peripheral blood. The chain links TRBV27 to TRBJ1-4; no firm D call. The receptor was derived from a man aged 40-49 years with acute or convalescent COVID-19. The CDR3 nucleotides are TGTGCCAGCAGTTCAAGAAGGACTATTATGGGAGAAAAACTGTTTTTT. Translating it yields CASSSRRTIMGEKLFF.